Below, 12 T cell receptor beta chains from the same sample are listed, as sequenced in a study of regulatory T cells in long-lasting Graves disease. The time point was: newly diagnosed GD, antithyroid drugs for less than 3 months. With RNA extracted from PBMCs as input, the TCR library was made. Relying on iRepertoire HTBI primers and Arm-PCR of CDR3 regions, the team built TCR beta libraries. TCRdb ran MiXCR on the multiplex PCR reads and lists one entry per CDR3 protein. The sample records about 330,000 distinct CDR3 sequences, about 17% being singletons. These data were also filed under a second study, of T cells in Graves' hyperthyroidism and ophthalmopathy.

The sequenced sample was peripheral blood mononuclear cells (PBMCs), obtained at new diagnosis, from a patient treated with antithyroid drugs. The receptors derive from a woman aged 18-29 years with Graves disease.

To note about this clonotype: With a much larger clone just one base away, this may be a read error. V usage is TRBV3-1 and J usage is TRBJ2-1, with 10 bases fitting TRBD1. CDR3 length: 13 amino acids. Germline values: CDR1 LGHDT, CDR2 YNNKEL (reference sequence). CDR3 DNA: TGTGCCGGCAGCCAGGGGACAGGGGATGAGCAGTTCTTC. Its protein is CAGSQGTGDEQFF.

This clonotype was detected ten times or more. The V call is TRBV12-3 or TRBV12-4, the J call TRBJ1-5; 7 nucleotides agree with TRBD1. The ends lost 5 bases at V and 3 bases at J; junction bases unmatched: 7. This CDR3 contains 15 residues. The CDR3 sequence: CASSADRLDNQPQHF. As DNA, the CDR3 is TGTGCCAGCAGTGCGGACAGGCTCGACAATCAGCCCCAGCATTTT.

This clonotype has at least ten counts. V gene TRBV3-1 combines with J gene TRBJ2-7; D is possibly TRBD1 or TRBD2 (6 bases each). V was clipped by 7 bases and J by 5 bases, with 18 bases between them. The CDR3 spans 14 residues. Germline V CDR1 and CDR2: LGHDT, YNNKEL (reference sequence). CDR3 nucleotide sequence: TGTGCCAGCATAGGGGGGCAGGGCGTCAACGAGCAGTACTTC. Its translation is CASIGGQGVNEQYF.

This clonotype was observed at least ten times. This sequence joins TRBV6-1 and TRBJ1-5; possibly TRBD1 for D (6 bases). The V end was cut by 8 bases, the J end by 6 bases, with 17 bases between. Germline loops: CDR1 MNHNS, CDR2 SASEGT. This CDR3 is built from 14 residues. In nucleotides, the CDR3 is TGTGCCAGCGGGGAGGGGGGTTTCACTCAGCCCCAGCATTTT. The encoded protein is CASGEGGFTQPQHF.

The sample holds one count of this clonotype. Since a much larger clone is just one base distant, this may be a read error. The chain joins TRBV11-2 to TRBJ2-1; 8 bases are a match to TRBD2. The V gene's germline CDR1 is SGHAT and CDR2 FQNNGV. The length of the CDR3 is 20 residues. Trimming at V came to 5 bases and at J to 10 bases, leaving 28 bases not matched to a gene. The CDR3 sequence: CASSPGRGLGSGLAWSEQFF. The DNA for the CDR3 is TGTGCCAGCAGCCCCGGACGGGGTCTTGGGTCAGGACTAGCCTGGTCGGAGCAGTTCTTC.

This clonotype was counted ten times or more. The CDR3, as DNA: TGTGCCAGCAGCAAAACAGGGGACTATGGCTACACCTTC. Its translation is CASSKTGDYGYTF. The rearrangement joins TRBV3-1 to TRBJ1-2, with 7 bases identical to TRBD1. Germline V lookup: CDR1 LGHDT, CDR2 YNNKEL (reference sequence). Trimming took 5 bases from V and 3 from J; bases not matched to a gene: 3. There are 13 residues in the CDR3.

The CDR3 DNA is TGTGCCAGCAGTTACCTTAGTGGACCAGCCTACGAGCAGTACTTC. It yields the protein CASSYLSGPAYEQYF. The chain employs TRBV6-2 or TRBV6-3 and TRBJ2-7; D not resolved. V shed 2 bases and J shed 2 bases, with 13 bases lying between them. Germline CDR1 and CDR2: MNHEY and SVGEGT. The CDR3 extends over 15 amino acids.

This clonotype was counted a few times. This chain uses TRBV4-1 with TRBJ1-5; 8 bases are shared with TRBD1. The CDR3 runs to 16 residues. Germline loops: CDR1 MGHRA, CDR2 YSYEKL. J was trimmed by 7 bases and V by 0 bases; bases with no gene match: 8. The CDR3 DNA reads TGCGCCAGCAGCCAAGAGCGAGGGAGACAGGGGCAGCCCCAGCATTTT. Encoded protein: CASSQERGRQGQPQHF.

Worth noting for this clonotype: One junction end disagrees with the germline gene, perhaps due to a read error. The chain employs TRBV7-3 and TRBJ2-2, with D possibly being TRBD1 or TRBD2 (5 bases each). CDR1 and CDR2 from the germline V gene are SGHTA and FQGTGA. This CDR3 spans 14 amino acids. The CDR3 sequence is CASSLQGYTGEQFF. Written as DNA, the CDR3 is TGTGCCAGCAGCTTACAGGGATACACCGGGGAGCAGTTTTTT.

This clonotype occurred many times. This sequence joins TRBV5-1 and TRBJ2-5; 7 bases are a match to TRBD2. This CDR3 comprises 16 residues. V gave up 0 bases and J gave up 3 bases; unmatched junction bases: 8. Looked up from germline, CDR1 is SGHRS and CDR2 is YFSETQ. The CDR3 region has the DNA TGCGCCAGCAGCTTGGGGTCTAGCGGAGACGAAGAGACCCAGTACTTC. This encodes CASSLGSSGDEETQYF.

The table lists this clonotype with a few counts. This chain connects TRBV3-1 to TRBJ2-2; TRBD1 matches 8 bases. The CDR3 runs to 16 residues. The junction had 4 bases not matched to a gene; V was cut back by 2 bases and J by 2 bases. Germline lookup yields CDR1 LGHDT and CDR2 YNNKEL (reference sequence). CDR3 sequence reads: CASSQMTGANTGELFF. CDR3 DNA: TGTGCCAGCAGCCAAATGACAGGGGCTAACACCGGGGAGCTGTTTTTT.

This chain connects TRBV20-1 to TRBJ2-5; 8 bases map to TRBD2. Germline CDR1 DFQATT, CDR2 SNEGSKA (reference sequence). This CDR3 comprises 16 residues. V was clipped by 2 bases and J by 2 bases; unmatched bases: 10. This chain's CDR3 is CSARTGSSGPQETQYF. In nucleotides, the CDR3 is TGCAGTGCTAGAACGGGGTCTAGCGGGCCTCAAGAGACCCAGTACTTC.